This T cell receptor beta chain was sequenced in a study of cytomegalovirus exposure and HLA in healthy donors. The wider study: Roughly 180 million T cells yielded approximately 100 million unique TCR beta sequences, as an earlier analysis found.

Overall study results and limits: The study put 150 to 200 TCR beta chains on its list as cytomegalovirus-associated. In a later analysis, at a false discovery rate of 0.05, approximately 16,000 TCR beta sequences were associated with HLA alleles.

Germline V CDR1 and CDR2: MNHNS, SASEGT. V lost 2 bases and J lost 5; bases outside the gene matches: 6. This CDR3 contains 14 residues. Note on this clone: What it binds is unknown.

Primers included in the PCR were 60 Vbeta and 13 Jbeta primers. Generated by immunoSEQ multiplex PCR, the TCRdb table keeps only in-frame clones and is missing some. Among fewer than 200,000 clones listed, approximately 85% were seen once. This receptor was identified in a man aged 18-30 years in good health and CMV-seropositive. Source material: PBMCs. The rearrangement uses TRBV6-1 and TRBJ2-7; TRBD1 matches 7 bases. The CDR3 sequence: CASSETRGRDEQYF. For the CDR3, the DNA is TGTGCCAGCAGTGAAACGAGGGGGCGCGACGAGCAGTACTTC.